This TCR beta chain was observed in a study of radiation and T cells in renal cell carcinoma. Study-wide points: Sampling covered only about 1 g of each tumor. Irradiated tumors had higher TCR clonality than control tumors. Dominant CDR3 motifs occupied more repertoire in irradiated than control tumors.

Looked up from germline, CDR1 is SGHAT and CDR2 is FQDESV (reference sequence). V was cut by 3 bases and J by 6 bases, with 18 bases left in between. This CDR3 is 15 amino acids long. Treatment noted: treatment-naive control, cytoreductive nephrectomy. Controls were unirradiated tumors from treatment-naive cytoreductive nephrectomy patients. Comments on this clone: Its antigen is still unknown.

Generated by immunoSEQ multiplex PCR, the TCRdb table keeps only in-frame clones and is missing some. The sample includes roughly 3,600 clones, roughly three quarters of them seen just once. The V and J genes are TRBV11-1 and TRBJ2-7; D unresolved. This specimen consisted of tumor tissue, obtained from a patient whose treatment was nephrectomy without radiotherapy. The receptor comes from a man aged 50 or older with renal cell carcinoma. The DNA of the CDR3 is TGTGCCAGCAGCTTTAATGTAGACCGGCCCCGCGAGCAGTACTTC. Its protein product is CASSFNVDRPREQYF.